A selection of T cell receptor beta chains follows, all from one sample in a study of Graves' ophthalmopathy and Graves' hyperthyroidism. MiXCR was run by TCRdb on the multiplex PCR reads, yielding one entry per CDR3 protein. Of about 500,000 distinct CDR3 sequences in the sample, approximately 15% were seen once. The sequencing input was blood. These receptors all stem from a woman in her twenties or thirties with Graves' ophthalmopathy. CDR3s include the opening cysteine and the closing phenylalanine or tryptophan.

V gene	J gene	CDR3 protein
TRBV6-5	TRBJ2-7	CASSYSIGGSYEQYF
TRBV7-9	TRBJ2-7	CASSLGQIYERYF
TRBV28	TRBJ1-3	CASSSWTFGNTIYF
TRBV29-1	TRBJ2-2	CSVVLGTAYTGELFF
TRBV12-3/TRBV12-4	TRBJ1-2	CATWDRGDYGYTF
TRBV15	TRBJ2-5	CATTTGAGETQYF
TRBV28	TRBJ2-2	CASSHHGVADTGELFF
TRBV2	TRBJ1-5	CASRIGGDNQPQHF
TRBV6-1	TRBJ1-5	CASNTGGTQPQHF
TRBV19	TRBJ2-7	CASSIDRGQGPYEQYF
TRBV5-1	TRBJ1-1	CASRRGVTEAFF
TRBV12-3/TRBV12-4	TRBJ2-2	CASSWIGTGDLFF
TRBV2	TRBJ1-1	CASSVFTEAFF
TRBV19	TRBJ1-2	CASSIAGGSEGYTF
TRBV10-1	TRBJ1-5	CASSEEHKGELRENSNQPQHF
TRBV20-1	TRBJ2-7	CSAGGLAGGIYEQYF
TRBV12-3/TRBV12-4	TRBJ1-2	CASSLGGVQRGYGYTF
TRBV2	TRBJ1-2	CASSEIGPLGGANGYTF
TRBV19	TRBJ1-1	CASSPLTNTEAFF
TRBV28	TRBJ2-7	CASSLSSARDEQYF
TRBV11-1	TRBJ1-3	CASSLDRGPDSGNTIYF
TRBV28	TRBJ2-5	CASSLIQGETQYF
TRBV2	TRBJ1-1	CASNGTPMNTEAFF
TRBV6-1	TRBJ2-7	CASKTGVDEQYF
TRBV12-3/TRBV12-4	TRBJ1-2	CASRAGQPGGYTF
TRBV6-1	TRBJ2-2	CASNLGANTGELFF
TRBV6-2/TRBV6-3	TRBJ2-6	CASSYGSLVNSGANVLTF
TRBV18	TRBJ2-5	CASSAPGQQETQYF
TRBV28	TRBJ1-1	CASSYGQETEAFF
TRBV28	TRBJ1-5	CASNTGGQPQHF
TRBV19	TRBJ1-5	CASSIVSGPQPQHF
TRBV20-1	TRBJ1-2	CSARPIGGAIYGYTF
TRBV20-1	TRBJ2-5	CSALEGGLEETQYF
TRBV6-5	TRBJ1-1	CASLTDGNTEAFF
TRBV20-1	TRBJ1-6	CSARSGAGSYNSPLHF
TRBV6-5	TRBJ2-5	CASSYLGGGASGETQYF
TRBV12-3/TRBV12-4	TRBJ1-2	CASSSWTDNYGYTF
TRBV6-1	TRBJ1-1	CASTRVAGRITEAFF
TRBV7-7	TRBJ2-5	CASSLERGRTQYF
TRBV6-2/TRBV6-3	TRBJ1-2	CASTQQPQGVNGYTF
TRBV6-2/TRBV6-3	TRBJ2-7	CASRVYRGGEQYF
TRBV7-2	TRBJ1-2	CASSKQGPSSYGYTF
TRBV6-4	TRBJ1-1	CASSPTRTGVSWGDTEAFF
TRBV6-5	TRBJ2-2	CASSYSPRGGELFF